The rows below give T cell receptor beta chains drawn from one sample of a study of blood T cell repertoires in COVID-19. This table comes from immunoSEQ multiplex PCR, and its TCRdb copy is limited to in-frame clones, with some not included. The data hold some 340,000 clones, with around 87% observed a single time. Sequencing was done on a sample of PBMCs or T cells enriched from blood (not recorded which). The receptors here all came from a woman in her 30s who had recovered from COVID-19. The CDR3 runs from the conserved cysteine through the conserved F or W. A D gene is named only where the DNA matches it firmly. The size of a clone is reported for some rows only, either as once, few or many, or as a class for expanded clones.

d_gene	v_gene	abundance	j_gene	CDR3nt	CDR3aa
-	TRBV5-8	-	TRBJ2-5	TGTGCCAGCAGCGCCTACCCAGAGACCCAGTACTTC	CASSAYPETQYF
-	TRBV2	once	TRBJ1-5	TGTGCCAGCAGCGCCGGGTATAGCAATCAGCCCCAGCATTTT	CASSAGYSNQPQHF
TRBD2	TRBV18	-	TRBJ2-1	TGTGCCAGCTCACCAGCGGAGGGACTAGCGGGGGGGATTGAGCAGTTCTTC	CASSPAEGLAGGIEQFF
TRBD1	TRBV28	-	TRBJ1-1	TGTGCCAGCAGTCAGGTATACAGGGGGCAGGGCACTGAAGCTTTCTTT	CASSQVYRGQGTEAFF
-	TRBV4-1	-	TRBJ1-4	TGCGCCAGCAGCCAACGGGTCGGTGGCGAAAAACTGTTTTTT	CASSQRVGGEKLFF
TRBD2	TRBV5-1	-	TRBJ2-3	TGCGCCAGCAGACTAGCGGGGGGACGCACAGATACGCAGTATTTT	CASRLAGGRTDTQYF
-	TRBV2	-	TRBJ2-7	TGTGCCAGCAGCAACAGGGCGGGGGCCGAGCAGTACTTC	CASSNRAGAEQYF
-	TRBV7-2	-	TRBJ1-4	TGTGCCAGCAGCCCTTCTTTAGATGAAAAACTGTTTTTT	CASSPSLDEKLFF
-	TRBV27	-	TRBJ1-1	TGTGCCAGCAGTTTATCGGTCGCACTAATTAACACTGAAGCTTTCTTT	CASSLSVALINTEAFF
-	TRBV6-5	-	TRBJ2-5	TGTGCCAGCAGCCCGGACAGAGGGACCCAGTACTTC	CASSPDRGTQYF
-	TRBV30	-	TRBJ1-2	TGTGCCTGGAGAACCGGGCCGGGGGACGTTAACTATGGCTACACCTTC	CAWRTGPGDVNYGYTF
-	TRBV5-4	once	TRBJ2-2	TGTGCCAGCAGCTCCAGGGGTAACACCGGGGAGCTGTTTTTT	CASSSRGNTGELFF
-	TRBV2	-	TRBJ1-3	TGTGCCAGCAGTGAACTGCAGGGCTCAGGAAACACCATATATTTT	CASSELQGSGNTIYF
TRBD1	TRBV6-5	-	TRBJ1-1	TGTGCCAGCAGCCTCCAGGGGGCAGGGAACACTGAAGCTTTCTTT	CASSLQGAGNTEAFF
-	TRBV5-1	-	TRBJ2-7	TGCGCCAGCAGCTTGGTAGTAGAGTCGATCGAGCAGTACTTC	CASSLVVESIEQYF
-	TRBV7-8	-	TRBJ2-7	TGTGCCAGCAGCTTAGCCTCCCCGGGTCCCTACGAGCAGTACTTC	CASSLASPGPYEQYF
-	TRBV21-1	-	TRBJ1-5	TGTGCCAGCAGCATGAGACAGGTCAGTCGCAATCAGCCCCAGCATTTT	CASSMRQVSRNQPQHF
-	TRBV7-2	-	TRBJ2-6	TGTGCCAGCAGCCTCACAGCCCCTGGGGCCAACGTCCTGACTTTC	CASSLTAPGANVLTF
TRBD1	TRBV4-1	-	TRBJ1-3	TGCGCCAGCAGCCAAGAACCCGGGACAGGGATCCTCTCTGGAAACACCATATATTTT	CASSQEPGTGILSGNTIYF
-	TRBV5-4	-	TRBJ2-5	TGTGCCAGCAGCTTGGGCGGACAGAGAGAGACCCAGTACTTC	CASSLGGQRETQYF
-	TRBV5-1	-	TRBJ1-3	TGCGCCAGCAGTTCATCCCCTACAGCCTATGGAAACACCATATATTTT	CASSSSPTAYGNTIYF
-	TRBV25-1	-	TRBJ1-2	TGTGCCAGCAGTGAATATTTTGGGACACTCGACAGTAACTATGGCTACACCTTC	CASSEYFGTLDSNYGYTF
TRBD2	TRBV5-4	-	TRBJ2-1	TGTGCCAGCAGCTCACGACTAGCGGGGGACAATGAGCAGTTCTTC	CASSSRLAGDNEQFF
TRBD2	TRBV6-5	-	TRBJ2-5	TGTGCCAGCAGTTACTCGAGTCGCGGGCGGGGGGCCCAGTACTTC	CASSYSSRGRGAQYF
TRBD1	TRBV28	-	TRBJ1-4	TGTGCCAGCAGAACGCCGGGACAGGGAGGGGCAACTAATGAAAAACTGTTTTTT	CASRTPGQGGATNEKLFF
-	TRBV7-9	-	TRBJ1-2	TGTGCCAGCGATCCCAACCCCGGACATAGTGGCTACACCTTC	CASDPNPGHSGYTF
-	TRBV5-1	-	TRBJ1-2	TGCGCCAGCAGCTCCCGAATAGACTATGGCTACACCTTC	CASSSRIDYGYTF
TRBD2	TRBV3-1/TRBV3-2	-	TRBJ2-1	TGTGCCAGCAGCCGGTCGACTAGCGGGGGATTCAATGAGCAGTTCTTC	CASSRSTSGGFNEQFF
TRBD1	TRBV28	few	TRBJ2-1	TGTGCCAGCAGTTTGACAGGGGGAGGAGGAAATGAGCAGTTCTTC	CASSLTGGGGNEQFF
-	TRBV7-9	-	TRBJ2-3	TGTGCCAGCAGCTTACGGGCAGATACGCAGTATTTT	CASSLRADTQYF
TRBD2	TRBV15	-	TRBJ2-1	TGTGCCACCAGCAGGGAGCGGCGGGGGGGCGTGAATGAGCAGTTCTTC	CATSRERRGGVNEQFF
-	TRBV7-3	-	TRBJ2-6	TGTGCCAGCAGCTCCCCTAGCCCCTCTGGGGCCAACGTCCTGACTTTC	CASSSPSPSGANVLTF
-	TRBV11-3	-	TRBJ1-1	TGTGCCAGCAGCTTAGGAACAGGCCAGAACACTGAAGCTTTCTTT	CASSLGTGQNTEAFF
TRBD1	TRBV5-1	-	TRBJ2-1	TGCGCCAGCAGCCCCGGACAGGGCACCTACAATGAGCAGTTCTTC	CASSPGQGTYNEQFF
-	TRBV9	-	TRBJ1-2	TGTGCCAGCAGCGTAGATGGGGCGCGTCAACACTATGGCTACACCTTC	CASSVDGARQHYGYTF
TRBD2	TRBV4-2	once	TRBJ2-3	TGTGCCAGCAGCCCGTTTGGGGCGGGGGGCCACCGGGATACGCAGTATTTT	CASSPFGAGGHRDTQYF
TRBD1	TRBV19	once	TRBJ1-2	TGTGCCAGTACTAAGACAGGGGGCTATGGCTACACCTTC	CASTKTGGYGYTF
TRBD2	TRBV20-1	-	TRBJ2-1	TGCAGTGCTAGTCGAGCGGGGGGGCCTAATGAGCAGTTCTTC	CSASRAGGPNEQFF
-	TRBV4-2	-	TRBJ1-2	TGTGCCAGCAGCCTTGACCCCGGGACTGAGTATGGCTACACCTTC	CASSLDPGTEYGYTF
-	TRBV4-1	-	TRBJ1-2	TGCGCCAGCAGCCAAGATCTTGACAGGCCCCTGGGCTACACCTTC	CASSQDLDRPLGYTF
TRBD2	TRBV5-1	-	TRBJ2-2	TGCGCCAGCAGCGTAACTAGCGGGGGATACACCGGGGAGCTGTTTTTT	CASSVTSGGYTGELFF
-	TRBV9	-	TRBJ1-6	TGTGCCAGCAGCGTAAACCCGCACAGGGTATACCTAGAACCAAATTCACCCCTCCACTTT	CASSVNPHRVYLEPNSPLHF
-	TRBV5-1	-	TRBJ1-2	TGCGCCAGCAGCTTGGCACAGACGAACTATGGCTACACCTTC	CASSLAQTNYGYTF
TRBD2	TRBV14	-	TRBJ2-5	TGTGCCAGCAGCCCCAGAAAGGCTAGCGGCCAAGAGACCCAGTACTTC	CASSPRKASGQETQYF
-	TRBV2	few	TRBJ2-6	TGTGCCAGGGGGACTGAAGCCTCTGGGGCCAACGTCCTGACTTTC	CARGTEASGANVLTF
TRBD2	TRBV4-1	-	TRBJ2-3	TGCGCCAGCAGCCAAGATAGCGGGGGTAGCACAGATACGCAGTATTTT	CASSQDSGGSTDTQYF
TRBD1	TRBV28	-	TRBJ1-2	TGTGCCAGCAGTAGCATTACCGGGACAGGGGTCGATGGCTACACCTTC	CASSSITGTGVDGYTF
-	TRBV7-8	-	TRBJ2-1	TGTGCCAGCAGCTTACTTGCGAGCTCCTACAATGAGCAGTTCTTC	CASSLLASSYNEQFF
TRBD2	TRBV6-1	-	TRBJ2-3	TGTGCCAGCAGTGCCAGACTAGCGGAGAGAGATAGCACAGATACGCAGTATTTT	CASSARLAERDSTDTQYF
-	TRBV7-8	once	TRBJ1-3	TGTGCCAGCAGCTTAGCGGGGCACGGAAACACCATATATTTT	CASSLAGHGNTIYF
TRBD1	TRBV5-6	-	TRBJ1-6	TGTGCCAGCAGCGGGGACAGGGGGCTTTATAATTCACCCCTCCACTTT	CASSGDRGLYNSPLHF
TRBD1	TRBV7-9	-	TRBJ2-7	TGTGCCAGCAGCTTTACAGGGGGCGCGAGGAACGAGCAGTACTTC	CASSFTGGARNEQYF
TRBD1	TRBV12-3/TRBV12-4	few	TRBJ1-2	TGTGCCAGCAGTCCCGGACAGGTCGGTGGCTACACCTTC	CASSPGQVGGYTF
-	TRBV10-3	-	TRBJ2-5	TGTGCCATCAGCCCGGGTCCTGTTATGGAGACCCAGTACTTC	CAISPGPVMETQYF
-	TRBV6-5	-	TRBJ2-2	TGTGCCACCCGACAACTAGTTCTGAACACCGGGGAGCTGTTTTTT	CATRQLVLNTGELFF
-	TRBV6-5	-	TRBJ1-3	TGTGCCAGCACCAGCTCTGGAAACACCATATATTTT	CASTSSGNTIYF
TRBD1	TRBV5-4	-	TRBJ2-5	TGTGCCAGCAGCGCCGGGACAGGGGACCCCCGAGAGACCCAGTACTTC	CASSAGTGDPRETQYF
-	TRBV2	-	TRBJ1-3	TGTGCCAGCAGTGAAAGGTCGGGAGGAAACACCATATATTTT	CASSERSGGNTIYF